This section outlines one T cell receptor (beta chain) sequence together with its context. This sample is drawn from a study of shared T cell receptors in the human thymus. V shed 4 bases and J 13 bases; nucleotides not matched to a gene: 11. Germline V CDR1 and CDR2: SNHLY, FYNNEI. The CDR3 runs to 14 residues. Sequencing used immunoSEQ multiplex PCR; TCRdb keeps in-frame clones, though not all of them. This table holds under 850,000 clones, more than 75% found once. The data were also submitted as part of a second study, on human thymus T cells.

The chain is built from TRBV2 and TRBJ2-1, with 9 bases fitting TRBD2. This TCR was recovered from a boy younger than two with a congenital heart defect. Material: thymocytes. The CDR3 coding sequence is TGTGCCAGCAGTGCGGCGGGAGGGCCCTTAGTCCAGTTCTTC. This sequence encodes CASSAAGGPLVQFF.